This paragraph reports one T cell receptor beta chain. Its matching antigen is unknown. The data belong to a study of cytomegalovirus exposure and HLA in healthy donors. General study findings and limits: The dataset shows that most TCR sequences were rare, while some public TCRs occurred in many donors. It was confirmed in vitro that a few of the CMV-associated chains were specific for CMV antigens. It was 150 or so TCR beta chains that were listed as cytomegalovirus-associated.

The donors were in the roughly 110-subject validation cohort, distinct from the roughly 700-subject first cohort. Generated by immunoSEQ multiplex PCR, the TCRdb table keeps only in-frame clones and is missing some. The repertoire consists of more than 70,000 clones, with approximately 94% occurring once and the leading ten covering approximately 1%. The sequence derives from a woman between 18 and 29 years old in good health and CMV-seronegative. Sequenced sample: PBMCs.

The CDR3 nucleotides read TGTGCCAGCAGTCCACAATACACTGAAGCTTTCTTT. Its protein is CASSPQYTEAFF. The chain links TRBV28 to TRBJ1-1; D is undetermined. V shed 5 bases and J shed 3 bases, with 7 bases lying between them. Per germline, CDR1 MDHEN and CDR2 SYDVKM. The length of the CDR3 is 12 residues.